Below, 8 T cell receptor beta chains from the same sample are listed, as sequenced in a study of graft-versus-host responses after intestinal transplantation. No cognate antigen is known for these TCRs. The assay was immunoSEQ multiplex PCR, and TCRdb's table has in-frame clones only and misses some. The sample lists about 120,000 clones, 90% to 95% occurring once. Sequencing used unstimulated CD8+ T cells sorted from spleen or lymph node cells, obtained before transplant. These receptors all stem from a human donor who was the organ donor for an intestinal transplant.

The chain is built from TRBV30 and TRBJ2-4, with 8 bases aligning to TRBD2. Per the germline V gene, CDR1 is GTSNPN and CDR2 is SVGIG (reference sequence). The length of the CDR3 is 15 residues. The CDR3 sequence is CAGVFGRGAKNIQYF. CDR3 nucleotides: TGTGCTGGAGTCTTCGGGAGGGGAGCCAAAAACATTCAGTACTTC.

With respect to this clone: A junction boundary mismatches the germline segment, possibly from a read error. This chain joins TRBV2 and TRBJ1-2, with 8 positions matching TRBD1. CDR1 and CDR2 from the germline V gene are SNHLY and FYNNEI. This CDR3 is built from 16 residues. CDR3 bases: TGTGCCAGCATCCATTTTCCGACAGGGGTGGGCTATGGCTACGCCTTC. Its translation is CASIHFPTGVGYGYAF.

The genes are TRBV2 and TRBJ2-2; D is unclear. The CDR3 spans 12 residues. Germline V gene lookup returns CDR1 SNHLY and CDR2 FYNNEI. V was cut by 2 bases and J by 7 bases, with 5 bases left in between. The CDR3, as DNA: TGTGCCAGCAGTGAACGGGTCGGGGAGCTGTTTTTT. This translates into CASSERVGELFF.

This clone has a single count. V gene TRBV29-1 combines with J gene TRBJ1-1; 7 bases fit TRBD1. The length of the CDR3 is 13 residues. The ends lost 7 bases at V and 4 bases at J; junction bases unmatched: 9. CDR1 and CDR2 (germline): SQVTM, ANQGSEA. CDR3 coding DNA: TGCAGCGCTAGGGACAGTGGCTCCACTGAAGCTTTCTTT. Translation: CSARDSGSTEAFF.

This clone was picked up one time. V usage is TRBV6-1 and J usage is TRBJ2-5, with D possibly TRBD1 on 6 matching bases. The CDR3 runs to 14 residues. The germline gives CDR1 MNHNS, CDR2 SASEGT. The V end lost 6 bases, the J end lost 4 bases, and 15 bases lay between the germline ends. CDR3 nucleotide sequence: TGTGCCAGCAGGTCCAGGGTCAGGGGAGAGACCCAGTACTTC. Its translation is CASRSRVRGETQYF.

The gene calls are TRBV6-1 and TRBJ2-3, with 9 bases that match TRBD2. The CDR3 contains 15 residues. In germline, CDR1 is MNHNS, CDR2 SASEGT. J lost 0 bases, V lost 5 bases, and 3 bases had no gene match. CDR3 region: CASSSSGASTDTQYF. Here the CDR3 DNA reads TGTGCCAGCAGTTCTAGCGGGGCCAGCACAGATACGCAGTATTTT.

The V and J genes are TRBV30 and TRBJ2-1; 8 bases are shared with TRBD2. The CDR3 length is 16 residues. Germline V gene lookup returns CDR1 GTSNPN and CDR2 SVGIG (reference sequence). The ends lost 3 bases at V and 2 bases at J; junction bases unmatched: 9. CDR3 in amino acids: CAWRPRPLAAYNEQFF. CDR3 coding DNA: TGTGCCTGGAGACCTCGACCACTAGCGGCCTACAATGAGCAGTTCTTC.

The V call is TRBV6-5, the J call TRBJ1-5; 8 bases match TRBD1. The length of the CDR3 is 13 residues. Germline CDR1 and CDR2: MNHEY and SVGAGI. V lost 5 bases, J lost 7 bases, and 4 bases stayed unmatched. The CDR3 region has the DNA TGTGCCAGCAGTCCCGGACAGGGCCAGCCCCAGCATTTT. Protein product: CASSPGQGQPQHF.